This T cell receptor beta chain was identified in a study of blood T cells in healthy people across ages. Overall study: The template switching approach captured approximately one barcoded beta molecule for every two T cells.

Then a second PCR, running roughly 7 to 11 cycles, was carried out with a sample-barcoded 5' primer and a J-beta primer mix. TCRdb analysed the 5' RACE reads with MiXCR anew, one entry per CDR3 protein. The data contain approximately 800,000 distinct CDR3 sequences, around 34% of them singletons. Trimming shortened V by 4 bases and J by 0 bases, and 9 bases separated the two germline ends. Germline assignment: CDR1 SQVTM and CDR2 ANQGSEA. CDR3 length: 13 amino acids. The V call is TRBV29-1, the J call TRBJ1-1; D call uncertain. The specimen was blood. The sequence was obtained from a man younger than 35 in good health. This CDR3 is CSVGQKLNTEAFF. The CDR3 nucleotides are TGCAGCGTTGGCCAGAAACTGAACACTGAAGCTTTCTTT.